A single sample is the source of the 31 T cell receptor beta chains below, sequenced in a study of CD8+ T cells in alopecia areata. Reverse transcription of extracted RNA yielded cDNA, which provided the sequencing template. Clones were read by immunoSEQ multiplex PCR, and TCRdb kept only the in-frame ones, dropping some. The sample consists of some 190,000 clones, 45% to 60% of them appearing once. The treatment is: oral pan-JAK inhibitor, 5-10 mg twice daily. Sequences were derived from CD8+ T cells sorted from blood, sampled at week 52, from a patient treated with tofacitinib. The receptors shown here come from a human donor with alopecia areata.

This rearrangement joins TRBV15 to TRBJ2-3, with D possibly matching TRBD2 (5 bases). Trimming left V 4 bases short and J 6 bases short, with 14 bases between. This CDR3 has 14 amino acids. Germline V gives CDR1 LNHNV, CDR2 YYDKDF (reference sequence). CDR3 DNA: TGTGCCACCAGCAAAAGCGGCGGACTGGATACGCAGTATTTT. It translates to CATSKSGGLDTQYF. Variable domain in full (rest from reference TRBV15 and TRBJ2-3): DAMVIQNPRYQVTQFGKPVTLSCSQTLNHNVMYWYQQKSSQAPKLLFHYYDKDFNNEADTPDNFQSRRPNTSFCFLDIRSPGLGDTAMYLCATSKSGGLDTQYFGPGTRLTVL.

The J gene is TRBJ1-4, the V gene TRBV27; D is unresolved. The germline V gene encodes CDR1 MNHEY and CDR2 SMNVEV (reference sequence). The V end was cut by 7 bases, the J end by 8 bases, with 8 bases between. There are 11 residues in the CDR3. DNA for the CDR3: TGTGCCAGCAAGAACCGGGAAAAACTGTTTTTT. It encodes CASKNREKLFF. The full variable domain, completed using reference TRBV27 and TRBJ1-4, is EAQVTQNPRYLITVTGKKLTVTCSQNMNHEYMSWYRQDPGLGLRQIYYSMNVEVTDKGDVPEGYKVSRKEKRNFPLILESPSPNQTSLYFCASKNREKLFFGSGTQLSVL.

In this sample, this clone turned up once. This chain's CDR3 is CAWSWGTGDSPLHF. The CDR3 bases are TGTGCCTGGAGTTGGGGGACAGGGGACTCACCCCTCCACTTT. The chain joins TRBV30 to TRBJ1-6; 10 nucleotides align to TRBD1. V was pared by 2 bases and J by 10 bases, with 5 bases of the junction left unmatched. The CDR3 spans 14 residues. CDR1 and CDR2 from the germline V gene are GTSNPN and SVGIG (reference sequence).

The rearrangement joins TRBV27 to TRBJ2-3, with D unclear. Germline CDR1 and CDR2: MNHEY and SMNVEV (reference sequence). The CDR3 spans 16 residues. V gave up 0 bases and J gave up 1 base, with 11 bases separating them. CDR3 DNA: TGTGCCAGCAGTTTATCTTCCTCGTGGGGCACAGATACGCAGTATTTT. It translates to CASSLSSSWGTDTQYF.

This clone showed up just a few times. V is TRBV5-1 and J is TRBJ1-1, with 7 bases identical to TRBD1. This CDR3 has 12 residues. Germline CDR1 reads SGHRS; CDR2 reads YFSETQ. V was pared by 7 bases and J by 5 bases, with 5 bases of the junction left unmatched. The CDR3 sequence: CASRDRSTEAFF. CDR3 nucleotide sequence: TGCGCCAGCCGGGACAGAAGTACTGAAGCTTTCTTT.

The CDR3 sequence: CASSQDRFNRGGIEAFF. CDR3 DNA sequence: TGCGCCAGCAGCCAAGACCGATTCAACAGGGGAGGCATTGAAGCTTTCTTT. This chain joins TRBV4-3 and TRBJ1-1; 7 bases line up with TRBD1. Germline CDR1 is LGHNA and CDR2 is YSLEER. V shed 0 bases, J shed 7 bases, and the junction held 14 bases outside the gene matches. The CDR3 sequence is 17 residues long.

The sample holds a few counts of this clone. The CDR3 nucleotides are TGCGCCAGCGCGGGAGGGTCCGAGCAGTACTTC. This codes for CASAGGSEQYF. The rearrangement uses TRBV5-1 and TRBJ2-7; 9 nucleotides match TRBD2. The germline V gene has CDR1 SGHRS and CDR2 YFSETQ. This CDR3 contains 11 residues. V shed 7 bases, J shed 6 bases, and the junction held 2 bases outside the gene matches.

The chain links TRBV4-1 to TRBJ1-1; 7 bases match TRBD1. The CDR3 extends over 15 amino acids. CDR1 and CDR2 from the germline V gene are MGHRA and YSYEKL. Trimming removed 0 bases from V and 2 bases from J; junction bases left unmatched: 3. The CDR3 region has the DNA TGCGCCAGCAGCCAAGATGGGACAGCCAACACTGAAGCTTTCTTT. It translates to CASSQDGTANTEAFF.

The chain has TRBV9 and TRBJ1-1; weak D call: TRBD1 (5 bases). CDR1 is SGDLS, CDR2 YYNGEE, per germline. The CDR3 is 15 residues long. V was cut by 3 bases and J by 0 bases, with 12 bases left in between. The DNA for the CDR3 is TGTGCCAGCAGCGCTCGAGGGGCCGTGAACACTGAAGCTTTCTTT. It translates to CASSARGAVNTEAFF.

There are a few counts of this clone. CDR3 DNA sequence: TGTGCCAGCAGCTTAGTACTGGATCAGCCCCAGCATTTT. Its translation is CASSLVLDQPQHF. The chain has TRBV7-2 and TRBJ1-5; D remains unclear. This CDR3 has 13 amino acids. The germline CDR1 and CDR2 sequences are SGHTA and FQGNSA. Between the trimmed V and J ends, which lost 1 base and 5 bases, there was a span of 6 bases.

The chain joins TRBV13 to TRBJ2-7, with 8 bases aligning to TRBD1. J was trimmed by 2 bases and V by 5 bases; bases with no gene match: 2. Germline CDR1 is PRHDT and CDR2 is FYEKMQ (reference sequence). CDR3 length equals 13 residues. The chain's CDR3 is CASSKQGAYEQYF. Written as DNA, the CDR3 is TGTGCCAGCAGCAAACAGGGGGCCTACGAGCAGTACTTC. The variable domain in full, with the rest retrieved from reference TRBV13 and TRBJ2-7, is AAGVIQSPRHLIKEKRETATLKCYPIPRHDTVYWYQQGPGQDPQFLISFYEKMQSDKGSIPDRFSAQQFSDYHSELNMSSLELGDSALYFCASSKQGAYEQYFGPGTRLTVT.

The chain carries TRBV5-6 and TRBJ2-5; D gene unclear. Germline V lookup: CDR1 SGHDT, CDR2 YYEEEE. The CDR3 has 12 amino acids. The V end lost 1 base, the J end lost 5 bases, and 6 bases lay between the germline ends. In DNA, the CDR3 is TGTGCCAGCAGCTTGTTTTCTGAGACCCAGTACTTC. Translated, it gives CASSLFSETQYF.

This clone showed up just once. DNA of the CDR3: TGTGCCAGCAGCCCTGACAGGGGCAATTCACCCCTCCACTTT. Residues: CASSPDRGNSPLHF. The V and J genes are TRBV6-5 and TRBJ1-6; TRBD1 agrees at 8 bases. The CDR3 length is 14 residues. Germline CDR1 is MNHEY and CDR2 is SVGAGI. V lost 6 bases to trimming and J lost 7 bases; unmatched junction nucleotides: 5.

This clone was observed a single time. This sequence joins TRBV7-3 and TRBJ2-3; D unclear. With 1 base removed from V and 6 bases from J, the gap between germline ends came to 8 bases. Germline-derived CDR1 and CDR2 are SGHTA and FQGTGA. CDR3 length equals 13 residues. CDR3 coding DNA: TGTGCCAGCAGCTTAATGGCCGACGATACGCAGTATTTT. It translates to CASSLMADDTQYF. Looking up the rest from reference TRBV7-3 and TRBJ2-3 gives the full variable domain: GAGVSQTPSNKVTEKGKYVELRCDPISGHTALYWYRQSLGQGPEFLIYFQGTGAADDSGLPNDRFFAVRPEGSVSTLKIQRTERGDSAVYLCASSLMADDTQYFGPGTRLTVL.

In regard to this clone: One junction end disagrees with the germline gene, perhaps due to a read error. The chain is built from TRBV5-1 and TRBJ2-4; perhaps D is TRBD1 or TRBD2 (5 bases each). The CDR3 length is 18 residues. Germline V gene sequence: CDR1 SGHRS, CDR2 YFSETQ. The CDR3 is CTSSLSWDRELAKNIQYF. The CDR3 DNA is TGCACCAGCAGCTTGAGCTGGGACCGTGAACTAGCCAAAAACATTCAGTACTTC.

In its sample, this clone was seen once. J is TRBJ2-3 and V is TRBV11-2, with 10 bases fitting TRBD2. CDR3 length equals 15 residues. The germline CDR1 and CDR2 sequences are SGHAT and FQNNGV. Trimming cost V 3 bases and J 3 bases; bases outside gene matches: 3. CDR3 in amino acids: CASSLSSGGTDTQYF. The CDR3 nucleotides read TGTGCCAGCAGCTTGTCTAGCGGGGGAACAGATACGCAGTATTTT.

CDR3 sequence: CASSWDGFNQPQHF. CDR3 DNA: TGCGCCAGCAGCTGGGACGGTTTCAATCAGCCCCAGCATTTT. This chain links TRBV5-1 with TRBJ1-5; possibly TRBD1 for D (5 bases). Germline V lookup: CDR1 SGHRS, CDR2 YFSETQ. This CDR3 has 14 amino acids. Trimming pared 3 bases from V and 3 bases from J, leaving 10 bases between.

The V gene is TRBV29-1, the J gene TRBJ1-4; D remains unclear. V shed 5 bases and J shed 11 bases, with 12 bases lying between them. This CDR3 has 11 residues. From germline, CDR1 is SQVTM and CDR2 ANQGSEA. The CDR3 nucleotides are TGCAGCGTTAGAGGTGCACCGAAACTGTTTTTT. Its translation: CSVRGAPKLFF.

V gene TRBV29-1 combines with J gene TRBJ2-2; possible D gene TRBD2, 6 bases. Germline CDR1 reads SQVTM; CDR2 reads ANQGSEA. The germline V and J ends were trimmed by 6 bases and 6 bases, with 11 bases remaining between them. The CDR3 length is 12 residues. CDR3 sequence: CSVLEGSGELFF. The CDR3 bases are TGCAGCGTCTTGGAGGGGTCCGGGGAGCTGTTTTTT.

The chain is built from TRBV7-9 and TRBJ2-5; 8 bases agree with TRBD1. CDR1 and CDR2 from the germline V gene are SEHNR and FQNEAQ (reference sequence). V shed 2 bases, J shed 3 bases, and the junction held 8 bases outside the gene matches. There are 16 residues in the CDR3. DNA of the CDR3: TGTGCCAGCAGCTTACAGCACGGACAGGGTAAAGAGACCCAGTACTTC. Protein sequence: CASSLQHGQGKETQYF.

J is TRBJ1-1 and V is TRBV7-3; D uncertain. Deletions cut 5 bases from V and 1 base from J, with 8 bases between. The CDR3 loop spans 13 amino acids. Germline V lookup: CDR1 SGHTA, CDR2 FQGTGA. The CDR3 DNA reads TGTGCCAGCAGCCCACCGGGGAACACTGAAGCTTTCTTT. This encodes CASSPPGNTEAFF.

The V call is TRBV2, the J call TRBJ2-5; the D gene could be TRBD1 or TRBD2 (5 bases each). Deletions cut 2 bases from V and 0 bases from J, with 13 bases between. Germline V lookup: CDR1 SNHLY, CDR2 FYNNEI. There are 16 residues in the CDR3. The CDR3 nucleotides read TGTGCCAGCAGTGAATGGGACGGGCAGTACCAAGAGACCCAGTACTTC. The encoded protein is CASSEWDGQYQETQYF.

The gene calls are TRBV2 and TRBJ1-4; D is uncertain. Between the trimmed V and J ends, which lost 7 bases and 9 bases, there was a span of 12 bases. From germline, CDR1 is SNHLY and CDR2 FYNNEI. The CDR3 covers 12 residues. The CDR3 DNA is TGTGCCAGCAATATAGGCGGAAAAAAACTGTTTTTT. Its translation: CASNIGGKKLFF.

The CDR3 here is CASSSTVEGYTF. The CDR3 DNA reads as TGTGCCAGCAGCTCCACGGTGGAGGGCTACACCTTC. V usage is TRBV5-4 and J usage is TRBJ1-2, with no clear D. The CDR3 is 12 amino acids. V was pared by 3 bases and J by 8 bases, with 11 bases between. CDR1 and CDR2 (germline): SGHNT, YYREEE (reference sequence).

There are a few counts of this clone. V is TRBV15 and J is TRBJ2-7; perhaps TRBD1 as D (6 bases). The CDR3 runs 15 residues. V was trimmed by 1 base and J by 0 bases, leaving 10 bases between them. Germline CDR1 LNHNV, CDR2 YYDKDF (reference sequence). The CDR3 DNA follows: TGTGCCACCAGCAGAGGGCCGGACAGCTCCTACGAGCAGTACTTC. Translated, it gives CATSRGPDSSYEQYF.

The chain uses TRBV9 and TRBJ2-1; 8 nucleotides match TRBD2. Germline assignment: CDR1 SGDLS and CDR2 YYNGEE. V was pared by 3 bases and J by 4 bases, with 3 bases of the junction left unmatched. The CDR3 sequence is 14 residues long. CDR3 nucleotides: TGTGCCAGCAGCGATGCGGGGGGTTACAATGAGCAGTTCTTC. Amino acids: CASSDAGGYNEQFF.

The chain recombines TRBV7-9 with TRBJ1-5; 7 bases line up with TRBD1. CDR3 length: 16 amino acids. V lost 4 bases and J lost 6; bases outside the gene matches: 12. Germline V lookup: CDR1 SEHNR, CDR2 FQNEAQ (reference sequence). The CDR3 nucleotides read TGTGCCAGCAGCTCCGGACAAGGGGGCATCGGTCAGCCCCAGCATTTT. Encoded protein: CASSSGQGGIGQPQHF. The whole variable domain, remainder taken from reference TRBV7-9 and TRBJ1-5, is DTGVSQNPRHKITKRGQNVTFRCDPISEHNRLYWYRQTLGQGPEFLTYFQNEAQLEKSRLLSDRFSAERPKGSFSTLEIQRTEQGDSAMYLCASSSGQGGIGQPQHFGDGTRLSIL.

This rearrangement joins TRBV27 to TRBJ2-5; 8 nucleotides align to TRBD1. The CDR3 contains 11 residues. Looked up from germline, CDR1 is MNHEY and CDR2 is SMNVEV (reference sequence). J was trimmed by 7 bases and V by 7 bases; bases with no gene match: 2. The CDR3 region has the DNA TGTGCCAGCAATGACAGGGGGACCCAGTACTTC. Translation gives CASNDRGTQYF.

The V gene is TRBV15, the J gene TRBJ2-7, with D unclear. The length of the CDR3 is 13 residues. The germline CDR1 and CDR2 sequences are LNHNV and YYDKDF (reference sequence). Trimming removed 1 base at V and 5 bases at J, with 9 bases between. The CDR3 DNA sequence: TGTGCCACCAGCAGAGCGGGTCAGGACGAGCAGTACTTC. This sequence encodes CATSRAGQDEQYF. Together with reference TRBV15 and TRBJ2-7, the CDR3 gives the full variable domain: DAMVIQNPRYQVTQFGKPVTLSCSQTLNHNVMYWYQQKSSQAPKLLFHYYDKDFNNEADTPDNFQSRRPNTSFCFLDIRSPGLGDTAMYLCATSRAGQDEQYFGPGTRLTVT.

The chain employs TRBV9 and TRBJ2-7; D possibly uses TRBD1 or TRBD2 (5 bases each). V lost 3 bases, J lost 3 bases, and 13 bases lay in between. Per the germline V gene, CDR1 is SGDLS and CDR2 is YYNGEE. The CDR3 runs 14 residues. CDR3 sequence reads: CASSGRDDHYEQYF. In DNA form, the CDR3 reads TGTGCCAGCAGCGGCCGGGACGACCACTACGAGCAGTACTTC.

The chain recombines TRBV2 with TRBJ1-2, with D unresolved. V was clipped by 5 bases and J by 7 bases, with 8 bases between them. The CDR3 runs to 11 residues. Looked up from germline, CDR1 is SNHLY and CDR2 is FYNNEI. The CDR3 region has the DNA TGTGCCAGCAGTCTCAAAATTGGCTACACCTTC. Translating gives CASSLKIGYTF.